Listed below are T cell receptor beta chains from one sample, sequenced in a study of PD-L1 blockade in urothelial cancer. Method: immunoSEQ multiplex PCR; TCRdb's copy keeps in-frame clones and lacks some. The sample records 50,000 or so clones, around 80% being singletons. The source was PBMCs, collected around atezolizumab (anti-PD-L1) treatment. The receptors stem from a man aged 65-85 years with urothelial cancer. Each CDR3 is given with its conserved first and last residue.

TRBJ1-2 | TRBV4-1 | 15 | CASSQVGGADYGYTF
TRBJ1-1 | TRBV11-1 | 14 | CASSFRQGNTEAFF
TRBJ1-1 | TRBV5-6 | 16 | CASSSSHRGLTTEAFF
TRBJ1-6 | TRBV14 | 17 | CASSIGLLSSYNSPLHF
TRBJ1-1 | TRBV30 | 15 | CAWSAGGFMNTEAFF
TRBJ1-4 | TRBV30 | 14 | CAWSPPGQGAKCFF
TRBJ2-4 | TRBV4-1 | 18 | CASSQVTRALSAKNIQYF
TRBJ1-6 | TRBV5-1 | 14 | CASSSGTFNSPLHF
TRBJ2-3 | TRBV7-9 | 18 | CASSALAGVVSSTDTQYF
TRBJ1-1 | TRBV5-1 | 14 | CASKIHRFTTEAFF
TRBJ2-5 | TRBV7-2 | 17 | CASSLQQGVRTQETQYF
TRBJ2-2 | TRBV11-2 | 15 | CASSFQGMGTGELFF
TRBJ1-3 | TRBV6-5 | 15 | CASSYGQGSGNTIYF
TRBJ2-3 | TRBV7-9 | 17 | CASSPTKGQWGTDTQYF
TRBJ2-3 | TRBV5-1 | 16 | CASSPRTSGPSDTQYF
TRBJ2-1 | TRBV11-3 | 14 | CASRRGSSYNEQFF
TRBJ2-3 | TRBV29-1 | 15 | CSVFGQSTSTDTQYF
TRBJ2-1 | TRBV7-8 | 17 | CASSLSLGGEADNEQFF
TRBJ1-2 | TRBV5-4 | 15 | CASSLSRQGAKGYTF
TRBJ2-7 | TRBV28 | 13 | CASSLWQGWEQYF
TRBJ2-3 | TRBV4-3 | 19 | CASSQDLGLAGEPQGTQYF
TRBJ1-6 | TRBV19 | 13 | CASQSEKNSPLHF
TRBJ2-2 | TRBV11-3 | 13 | CASRPTPTGELFF
TRBJ1-2 | TRBV2 | 16 | CASSEAVAGQLYGYTF
TRBJ2-7 | TRBV5-4 | 15 | CASKPEAGGPREQYF
TRBJ1-3 | TRBV18 | 16 | CASSPSQHRVGNTIYF
TRBJ2-3 | TRBV4-3 | 14 | CASSQGTSADTQYF
TRBJ1-1 | TRBV19 | 16 | CASSIGWQRRNTEAFF
TRBJ2-5 | TRBV5-1 | 15 | CASSQSGAGAETQYF
TRBJ2-1 | TRBV7-2 | 16 | CASSPLPGLSYNEQFF
TRBJ2-7 | TRBV30 | 14 | CAWGSGRPSYEQYF
TRBJ2-3 | TRBV11-3 | 15 | CASSLGGRRADTQYF
TRBJ2-3 | TRBV6-1 | 14 | CASSVPSSVDTQYF
TRBJ2-3 | TRBV11-1 | 16 | CASSRGGRPSTDTQYF
TRBJ2-7 | TRBV18 | 15 | CASSPTSGREYEQYF
TRBJ1-1 | TRBV30 | 14 | CAWTPGRKNTEAFF
TRBJ2-3 | TRBV20-1 | 11 | CSASRGDTQYF
TRBJ1-2 | TRBV6-5 | 13 | CASGTDRAYGYTF
TRBJ2-1 | TRBV7-9 | 17 | CASSFRASGGRGDEQFF
TRBJ1-5 | TRBV4-3 | 19 | CASSRLIPGDLRGNQPQHF
TRBJ1-2 | TRBV7-6 | 16 | CASSLNPGTGGIGYTF
TRBJ2-1 | TRBV27 | 11 | CASSFSDEQFF
TRBJ2-7 | TRBV10-3 | 14 | CAISEGTGTYEQYF
TRBJ1-2 | TRBV19 | 18 | CASSKRTQGQGAIYGYTF
TRBJ2-7 | TRBV7-2 | 15 | CASSQGGVRTYEQYF
TRBJ1-1 | TRBV5-1 | 14 | CASSLAVLNTEAFF
TRBJ2-7 | TRBV6-4 | 13 | CARTGSASYEQYF
TRBJ2-6 | TRBV9 | 21 | CASSSRPGVRGNGPGANVLTF
TRBJ1-4 | TRBV25-1 | 15 | CASSGTTGANEKLFF
TRBJ2-1 | TRBV2 | 14 | CASSGGIGSYEQFF
TRBJ2-1 | TRBV6-6 | 11 | CASSSYMEQFF
TRBJ2-3 | TRBV28 | 17 | CASLGLAGGPGTDTQYF
TRBJ2-3 | TRBV7-3 | 15 | CASSLSAGYTDTQYF
TRBJ2-7 | TRBV5-4 | 12 | CASSSGAYEQYF
TRBJ1-2 | TRBV11-2 | 15 | CASSLQPQTGVGYTF
TRBJ2-3 | TRBV14 | 17 | CASSRRQREGSTDTQYF
TRBJ2-1 | TRBV6-1 | 15 | CASSVGLAGHNEQFF